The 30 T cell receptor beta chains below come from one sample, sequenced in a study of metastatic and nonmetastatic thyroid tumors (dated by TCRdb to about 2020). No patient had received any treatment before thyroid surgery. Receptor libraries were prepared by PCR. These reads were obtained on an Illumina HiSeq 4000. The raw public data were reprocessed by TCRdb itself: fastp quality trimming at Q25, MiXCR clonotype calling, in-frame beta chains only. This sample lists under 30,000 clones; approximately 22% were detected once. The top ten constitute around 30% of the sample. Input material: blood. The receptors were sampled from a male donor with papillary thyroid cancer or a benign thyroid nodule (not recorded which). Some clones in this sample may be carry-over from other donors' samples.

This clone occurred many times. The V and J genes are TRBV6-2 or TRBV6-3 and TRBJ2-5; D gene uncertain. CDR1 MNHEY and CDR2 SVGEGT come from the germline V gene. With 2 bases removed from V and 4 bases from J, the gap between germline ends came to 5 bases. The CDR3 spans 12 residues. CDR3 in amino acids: CASSYRGETQYF. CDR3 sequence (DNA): TGTGCCAGCAGTTACCGAGGAGAGACCCAGTACTTC.

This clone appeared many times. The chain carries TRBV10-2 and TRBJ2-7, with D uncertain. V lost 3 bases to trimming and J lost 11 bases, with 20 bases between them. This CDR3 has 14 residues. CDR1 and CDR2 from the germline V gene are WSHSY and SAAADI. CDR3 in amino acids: CASSDRAKSRWEYF. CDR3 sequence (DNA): TGCGCCAGCAGTGACCGGGCCAAGAGCCGATGGGAGTACTTC.

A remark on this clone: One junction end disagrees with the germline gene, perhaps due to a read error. The CDR3 loop reads CATSDLGPGDTGELDF. The CDR3 nucleotides read TGTGCCACCAGTGATTTAGGCCCTGGGGACACCGGGGAGCTGGATTTT. The chain links TRBV24-1 to TRBJ2-2; tentatively, D is TRBD1 (6 bases). Germline CDR1 reads KGHDR; CDR2 reads SFDVKD. The CDR3 length is 16 residues.

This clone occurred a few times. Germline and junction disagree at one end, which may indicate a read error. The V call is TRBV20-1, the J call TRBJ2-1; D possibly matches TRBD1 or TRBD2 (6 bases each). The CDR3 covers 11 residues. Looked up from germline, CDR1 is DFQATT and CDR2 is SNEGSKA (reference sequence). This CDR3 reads CGAVFRGGQFF. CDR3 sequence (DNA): TGCGGTGCAGTTTTCAGGGGAGGGCAGTTCTTC.

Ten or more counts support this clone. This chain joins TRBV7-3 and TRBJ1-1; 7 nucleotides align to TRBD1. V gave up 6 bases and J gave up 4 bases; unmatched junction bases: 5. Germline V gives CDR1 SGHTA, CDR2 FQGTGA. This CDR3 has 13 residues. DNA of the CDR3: TGTGCCAGCAGTCGACAGGGTGGCACTGAAGCTTTCTTT. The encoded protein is CASSRQGGTEAFF.

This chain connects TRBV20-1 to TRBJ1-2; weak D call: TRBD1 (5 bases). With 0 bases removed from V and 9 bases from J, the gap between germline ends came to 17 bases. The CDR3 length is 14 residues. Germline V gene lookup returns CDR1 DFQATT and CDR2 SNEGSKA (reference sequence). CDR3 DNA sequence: TGCAGTGCTAGAGATCAGGGTGGAGGAAAGAGCTACACCTTC. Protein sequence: CSARDQGGGKSYTF.

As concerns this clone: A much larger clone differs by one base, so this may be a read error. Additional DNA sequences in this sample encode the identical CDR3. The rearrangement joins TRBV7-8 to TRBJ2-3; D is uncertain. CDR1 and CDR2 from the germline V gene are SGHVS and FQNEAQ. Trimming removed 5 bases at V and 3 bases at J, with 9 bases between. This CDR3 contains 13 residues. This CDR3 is CASSRLPTDTQYF. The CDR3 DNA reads TGTGCCAGCAGCCGTTTACCTACAGATACGCAGTATTTT.

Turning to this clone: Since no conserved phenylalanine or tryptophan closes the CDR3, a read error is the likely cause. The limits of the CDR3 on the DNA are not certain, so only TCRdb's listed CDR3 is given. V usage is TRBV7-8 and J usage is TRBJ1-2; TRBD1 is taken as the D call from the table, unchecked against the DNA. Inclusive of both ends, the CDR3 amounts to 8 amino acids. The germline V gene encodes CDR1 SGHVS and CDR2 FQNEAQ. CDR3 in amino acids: CASSLAGR.

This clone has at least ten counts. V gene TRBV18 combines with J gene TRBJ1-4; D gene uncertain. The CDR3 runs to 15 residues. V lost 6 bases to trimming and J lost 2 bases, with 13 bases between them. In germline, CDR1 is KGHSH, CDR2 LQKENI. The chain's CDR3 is CASSQSIATNEKLFF. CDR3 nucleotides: TGTGCCAGCTCGCAGAGCATTGCGACTAATGAAAAACTGTTTTTT.

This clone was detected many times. The CDR3 loop is CASSPLPLNSGANVLTF. The CDR3 bases are TGCGCCAGCAGCCCCCTACCGTTAAACTCTGGGGCCAACGTCCTGACTTTC. The chain is built from TRBV5-1 and TRBJ2-6; D is unclear. Trimming took off 4 bases at V and 0 bases at J, with 14 bases between the two ends. This CDR3 is 17 amino acids long. The V gene's germline CDR1 is SGHRS and CDR2 YFSETQ.

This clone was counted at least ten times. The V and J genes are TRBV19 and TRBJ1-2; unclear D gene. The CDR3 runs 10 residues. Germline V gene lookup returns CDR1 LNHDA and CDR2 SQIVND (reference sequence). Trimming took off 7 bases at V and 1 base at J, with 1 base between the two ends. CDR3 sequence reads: CASNNYGYTF. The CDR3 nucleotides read TGTGCCAGTAATAACTATGGCTACACCTTC.

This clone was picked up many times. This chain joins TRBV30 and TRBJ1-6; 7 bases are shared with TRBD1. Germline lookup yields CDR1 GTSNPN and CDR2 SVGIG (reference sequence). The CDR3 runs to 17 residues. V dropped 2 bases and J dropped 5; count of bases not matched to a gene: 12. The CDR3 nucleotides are TGTGCCTGGAGTACCAGGGGGAGTAAGAGAAATAATTCACCCCTCCACTTT. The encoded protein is CAWSTRGSKRNNSPLHF.

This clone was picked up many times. The CDR3 region is CASSDGGGVNTEAFF. CDR3 DNA: TGTGCCAGCAGCGACGGGGGAGGGGTGAACACTGAAGCTTTCTTT. This chain connects TRBV9 to TRBJ1-1, with D perhaps matching TRBD1 (5 bases). Trimming took off 3 bases at V and 0 bases at J, with 12 bases between the two ends. The CDR3 consists of 15 residues. Germline V gene data show CDR1 as SGDLS and CDR2 as YYNGEE. The full variable domain, rest sourced from reference TRBV9 and TRBJ1-1, is DSGVTQTPKHLITATGQRVTLRCSPRSGDLSVYWYQQSLDQGLQFLIQYYNGEERAKGNILERFSAQQFPDLHSELNLSSLELGDSALYFCASSDGGGVNTEAFFGQGTRLTVV.

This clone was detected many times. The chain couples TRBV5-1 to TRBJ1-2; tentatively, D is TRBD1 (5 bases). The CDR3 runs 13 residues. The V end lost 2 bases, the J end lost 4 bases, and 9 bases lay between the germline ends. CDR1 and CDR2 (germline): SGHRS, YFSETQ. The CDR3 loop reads CASSLQAPYGYTF. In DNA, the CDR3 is TGCGCCAGCAGCTTACAGGCCCCCTATGGCTACACCTTC. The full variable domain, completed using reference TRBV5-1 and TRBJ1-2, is KAGVTQTPRYLIKTRGQQVTLSCSPISGHRSVSWYQQTPGQGLQFLFEYFSETQRNKGNFPGRFSGRQFSNSRSEMNVSTLELGDSALYLCASSLQAPYGYTFGSGTRLTVV.

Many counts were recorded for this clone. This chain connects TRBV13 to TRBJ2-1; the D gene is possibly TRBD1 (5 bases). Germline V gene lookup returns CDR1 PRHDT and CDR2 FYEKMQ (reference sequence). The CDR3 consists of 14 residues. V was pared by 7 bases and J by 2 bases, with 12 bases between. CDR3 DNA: TGTGCCAGCACCACCGGACAAGCCTACAATGAGCAGTTCTTC. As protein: CASTTGQAYNEQFF.

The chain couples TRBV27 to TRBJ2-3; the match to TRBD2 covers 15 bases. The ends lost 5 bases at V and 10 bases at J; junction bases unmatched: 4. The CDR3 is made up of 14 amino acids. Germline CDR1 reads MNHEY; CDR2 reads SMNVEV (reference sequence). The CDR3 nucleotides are TGTGCCAGCAGTCCCGGGACTAGCGGGAGGTCGCAGTATTTT. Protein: CASSPGTSGRSQYF.

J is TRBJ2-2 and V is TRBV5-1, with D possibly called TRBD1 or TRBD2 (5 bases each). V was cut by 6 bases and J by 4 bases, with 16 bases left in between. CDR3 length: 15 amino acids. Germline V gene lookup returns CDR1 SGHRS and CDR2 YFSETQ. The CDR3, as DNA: TGCGCCAGCAACTTAGGGACGCCCGGCACCGGGGAGCTGTTTTTT. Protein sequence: CASNLGTPGTGELFF. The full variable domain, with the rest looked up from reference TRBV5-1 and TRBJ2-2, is KAGVTQTPRYLIKTRGQQVTLSCSPISGHRSVSWYQQTPGQGLQFLFEYFSETQRNKGNFPGRFSGRQFSNSRSEMNVSTLELGDSALYLCASNLGTPGTGELFFGEGSRLTVL.

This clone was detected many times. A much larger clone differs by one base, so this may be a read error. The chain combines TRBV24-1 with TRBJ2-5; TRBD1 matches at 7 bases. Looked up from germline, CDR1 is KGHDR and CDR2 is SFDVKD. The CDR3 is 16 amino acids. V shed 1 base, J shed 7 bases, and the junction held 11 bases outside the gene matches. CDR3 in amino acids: CATSDLGTGTEGTQYF. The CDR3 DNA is TGTGCCACCAGTGATTTAGGTACCGGGACAGAAGGGACCCAGTACTTC.

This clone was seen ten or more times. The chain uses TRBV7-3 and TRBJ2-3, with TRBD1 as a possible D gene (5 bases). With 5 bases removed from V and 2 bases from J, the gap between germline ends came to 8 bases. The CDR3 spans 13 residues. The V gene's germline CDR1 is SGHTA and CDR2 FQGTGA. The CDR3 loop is CASSHGATDTQYF. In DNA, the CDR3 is TGTGCCAGCAGCCATGGGGCCACAGATACGCAGTATTTT.

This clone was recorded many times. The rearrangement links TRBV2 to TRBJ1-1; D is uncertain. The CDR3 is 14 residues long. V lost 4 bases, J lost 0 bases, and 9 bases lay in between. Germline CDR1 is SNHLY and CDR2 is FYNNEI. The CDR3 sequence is CASSGSTVNTEAFF. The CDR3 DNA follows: TGTGCCAGCAGTGGCTCAACAGTGAACACTGAAGCTTTCTTT.

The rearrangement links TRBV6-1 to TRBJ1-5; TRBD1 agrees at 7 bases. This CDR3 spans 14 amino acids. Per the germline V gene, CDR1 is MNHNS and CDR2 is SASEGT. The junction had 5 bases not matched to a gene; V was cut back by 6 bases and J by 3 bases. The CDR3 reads CASRVDRHNQPQHF. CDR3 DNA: TGTGCCAGCAGAGTGGACAGGCACAATCAGCCCCAGCATTTT.

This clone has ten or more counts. The CDR3 loop is CASSLPGRAFGYTF. DNA for the CDR3: TGTGCCAGCAGCTTACCCGGCAGGGCTTTTGGCTACACCTTC. V and J are TRBV7-8 and TRBJ1-2; perhaps TRBD1 as D (5 bases). Trimming took 2 bases from V and 7 from J, leaving 14 bases between them. CDR3 length: 14 amino acids. Germline V CDR1 and CDR2: SGHVS, FQNEAQ.

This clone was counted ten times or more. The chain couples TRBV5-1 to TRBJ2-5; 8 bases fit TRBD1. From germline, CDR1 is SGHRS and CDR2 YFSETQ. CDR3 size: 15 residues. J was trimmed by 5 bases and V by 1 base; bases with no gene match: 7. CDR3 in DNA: TGCGCCAGCAGCTTGTGGGGACAGGAGAGGGAGACCCAGTACTTC. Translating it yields CASSLWGQERETQYF.

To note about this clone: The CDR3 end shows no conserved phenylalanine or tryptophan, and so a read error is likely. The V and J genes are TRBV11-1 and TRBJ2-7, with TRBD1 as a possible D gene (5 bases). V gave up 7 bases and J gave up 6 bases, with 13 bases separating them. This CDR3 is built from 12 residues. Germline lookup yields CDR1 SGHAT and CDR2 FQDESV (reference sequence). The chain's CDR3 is CASTADSGEQYP. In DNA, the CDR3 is TGTGCCAGCACGGCCGACAGTGGCGAGCAGTACCCC.

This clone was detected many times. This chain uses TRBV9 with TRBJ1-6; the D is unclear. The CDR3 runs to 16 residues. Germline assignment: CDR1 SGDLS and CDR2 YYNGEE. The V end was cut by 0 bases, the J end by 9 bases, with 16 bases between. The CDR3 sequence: CASSVGGGGNGSPLHF. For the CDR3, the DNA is TGTGCCAGCAGCGTAGGAGGCGGCGGAAATGGTTCACCCCTCCACTTT.

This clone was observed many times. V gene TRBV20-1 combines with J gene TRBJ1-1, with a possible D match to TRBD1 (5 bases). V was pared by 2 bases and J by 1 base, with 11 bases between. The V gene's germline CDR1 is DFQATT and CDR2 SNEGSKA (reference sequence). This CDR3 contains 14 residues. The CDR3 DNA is TGCAGTGCTAGATTGGGTCAGGGGAACACTGAAGCTTTCTTT. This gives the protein CSARLGQGNTEAFF.

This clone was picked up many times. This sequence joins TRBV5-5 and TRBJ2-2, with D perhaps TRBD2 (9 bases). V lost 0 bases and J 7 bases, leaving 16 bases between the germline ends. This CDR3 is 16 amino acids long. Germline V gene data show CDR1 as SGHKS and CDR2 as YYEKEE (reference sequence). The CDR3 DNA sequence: TGTGCCAGCAGCTTGGTGAGCGGGGGGACAGGCGGGGAGCTGTTTTTT. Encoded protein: CASSLVSGGTGGELFF.

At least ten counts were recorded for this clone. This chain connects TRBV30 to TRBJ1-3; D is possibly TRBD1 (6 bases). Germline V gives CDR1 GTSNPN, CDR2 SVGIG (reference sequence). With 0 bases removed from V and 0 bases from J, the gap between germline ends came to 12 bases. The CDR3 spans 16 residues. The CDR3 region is CAWSVPGGHSGNTIYF. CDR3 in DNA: TGTGCCTGGAGTGTACCGGGGGGCCACTCTGGAAACACCATATATTTT. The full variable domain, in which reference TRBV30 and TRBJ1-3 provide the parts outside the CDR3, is SQTIHQWPATLVQPVGSPLSLECTVEGTSNPNLYWYRQAAGRGLQLLFYSVGIGQISSEVPQNLSASRPQDRQFILSSKKLLLSDSGFYLCAWSVPGGHSGNTIYFGEGSWLTVV.

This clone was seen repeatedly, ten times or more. The CDR3 bases are TGTGCCAGCAGCTTGGCCCTTGACGGACCCCACGAGCAGTACTTC. Its protein product is CASSLALDGPHEQYF. This chain connects TRBV5-6 to TRBJ2-7, with D unresolved. The CDR3 is 15 amino acids. The germline V and J ends were trimmed by 0 bases and 5 bases, with 15 bases remaining between them. Germline V gene lookup returns CDR1 SGHDT and CDR2 YYEEEE.

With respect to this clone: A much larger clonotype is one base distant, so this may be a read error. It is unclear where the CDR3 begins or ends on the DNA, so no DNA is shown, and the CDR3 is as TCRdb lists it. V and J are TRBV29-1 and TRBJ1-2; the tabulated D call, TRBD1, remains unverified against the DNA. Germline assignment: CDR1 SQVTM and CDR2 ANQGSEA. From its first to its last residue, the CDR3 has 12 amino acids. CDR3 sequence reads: CSDDGGPYGCTF.